A single sample is the source of the 31 T cell receptor beta chains below, sequenced in a study of T cell repertoires in cytomegalovirus infection. MiXCR, run by TCRdb on the reads, gives a single entry per CDR3 protein. There are approximately 990,000 distinct CDR3 sequences in the sample; less than 40% occur only once, and more than 12% lies in the top ten. Which antigens these TCRs recognize remains unknown. Specimen: cultured CD8+ T cells from PBMCs, collected from culture after CMV antigen stimulation. The receptors come from a human donor in good health (CMV status not recorded). Some clones in this sample may be carry-over from other donors' samples.

The chain recombines TRBV29-1 with TRBJ2-6; D is unclear. The V gene's germline CDR1 is SQVTM and CDR2 ANQGSEA. Trimming stripped 0 bases from V and 15 bases from J, with 9 bases between. CDR3 length: 11 residues. The CDR3 protein is CSVEDPRGLTF. DNA for the CDR3: TGCAGCGTTGAAGATCCTCGTGGCCTGACTTTC.

The sample holds a few counts of this clonotype. V usage is TRBV7-6 and J usage is TRBJ1-2, with 8 bases matching TRBD1. The V and J ends lost 5 bases and 1 base, in that order; junction bases with no gene match: 6. The CDR3 has 15 amino acids. CDR1 SGHVS and CDR2 FNYEAQ come from the germline V gene. CDR3: CASSLDRGYNYGYTF. CDR3 DNA: TGTGCCAGCAGCCTCGACAGGGGATATAACTATGGCTACACCTTC.

This clonotype was counted only a few times. The V call is TRBV4-1, the J call TRBJ1-1; no definite D call. Trimming shortened V by 2 bases and J by 6 bases, and 10 bases separated the two germline ends. The CDR3 is 13 residues long. CDR1 is MGHRA, CDR2 YSYEKL, per germline. CDR3 sequence reads: CASSQPSGAEAFF. The CDR3 DNA reads as TGCGCCAGCAGCCAACCCTCCGGGGCTGAAGCTTTCTTT.

This rearrangement joins TRBV5-5 to TRBJ2-5, with 12 bases that match TRBD2. This CDR3 is built from 17 residues. J lost 0 bases, V lost 4 bases, and 7 bases had no gene match. CDR1 SGHKS and CDR2 YYEKEE come from the germline V gene (reference sequence). The CDR3 sequence is CASSPGLAGMYQETQYF. In nucleotides, the CDR3 is TGTGCCAGCAGCCCAGGACTAGCGGGGATGTACCAAGAGACCCAGTACTTC.

V is TRBV9 and J is TRBJ1-2, with D maybe TRBD1 (5 bases). In germline, CDR1 is SGDLS, CDR2 YYNGEE. There are 14 residues in the CDR3. The V end was cut by 7 bases, the J end by 8 bases, with 21 bases between. CDR3 region: CASGSAVGLGGYTF. Written as DNA, the CDR3 is TGTGCCAGCGGATCTGCTGTGGGGCTCGGGGGCTACACCTTC.

This clonotype was observed a few times. The V gene is TRBV7-9, the J gene TRBJ1-1, with 7 bases aligning to TRBD1. The CDR3 covers 15 residues. J lost 1 base, V lost 5 bases, and 7 bases had no gene match. Per germline, CDR1 SEHNR and CDR2 FQNEAQ (reference sequence). The CDR3 region is CASSPLDRQNTEAFF. Here the CDR3 DNA reads TGTGCCAGCAGCCCCCTGGACAGGCAGAACACTGAAGCTTTCTTT. Full variable domain (missing parts from reference TRBV7-9 and TRBJ1-1): DTGVSQNPRHKITKRGQNVTFRCDPISEHNRLYWYRQTLGQGPEFLTYFQNEAQLEKSRLLSDRFSAERPKGSFSTLEIQRTEQGDSAMYLCASSPLDRQNTEAFFGQGTRLTVV.

The chain combines TRBV28 with TRBJ1-2; 8 nucleotides agree with TRBD1. The V segment lost 6 bases and the J segment 6 bases; nucleotides outside the gene matches: 9. The CDR3 contains 14 residues. CDR1 is MDHEN and CDR2 is SYDVKM in the germline V gene. DNA for the CDR3: TGTGCCAGCAGCCGCCCCGACAGGGGAGATGGCTACACCTTC. It codes for CASSRPDRGDGYTF.

In DNA form, the CDR3 reads TGTGCCAGCAGTTACCGCCCGACCGACACTGAAGCTTTCTTT. It encodes CASSYRPTDTEAFF. The chain recombines TRBV6-6 with TRBJ1-1; no clear D gene. This CDR3 comprises 14 residues. CDR1 and CDR2 (germline): MNHNY, SVGAGI (reference sequence). With 2 bases removed from V and 3 bases from J, the gap between germline ends came to 10 bases.

The chain couples TRBV11-2 to TRBJ2-1; TRBD2 matches at 7 bases. The CDR3 consists of 14 residues. Per the germline V gene, CDR1 is SGHAT and CDR2 is FQNNGV. V shed 1 base, J shed 8 bases, and the junction held 5 bases outside the gene matches. CDR3 protein: CASSLVAGEYEQFF. The CDR3 bases are TGTGCCAGCAGCTTAGTGGCGGGGGAATATGAGCAGTTCTTC.

This clonotype appeared many times. The rearrangement links TRBV7-2 to TRBJ1-5; D may be TRBD1 (5 bases). Per the germline V gene, CDR1 is SGHTA and CDR2 is FQGNSA. This CDR3 spans 14 amino acids. Trimming left V 3 bases short and J 2 bases short, with 8 bases between. Written as DNA, the CDR3 is TGTGCCAGCAGCTTGACAGATCGCAATCAGCCCCAGCATTTT. Translation: CASSLTDRNQPQHF.

This sequence joins TRBV7-4 and TRBJ2-7, with 7 positions matching TRBD2. Germline values: CDR1 SGHVT, CDR2 SQSDAQ. This CDR3 is built from 16 residues. V shed 1 base, J shed 0 bases, and the junction held 6 bases outside the gene matches. The CDR3: CASSLVAGLSSYEQYV. CDR3 in DNA: TGTGCCAGCAGCTTAGTAGCGGGCCTGAGCTCCTACGAGCAGTACGTC.

There are a few counts of this clonotype. Since a much larger clone is just one base distant, this may be a read error. V gene TRBV6-8 combines with J gene TRBJ1-5; no clear D. The V gene's germline CDR1 is MNHGY and CDR2 SAAAGT. V shed 0 bases and J shed 1 base, with 4 bases lying between them. The CDR3 consists of 14 residues. CDR3 in amino acids: CASSYSTSNQPQHF. In nucleotides, the CDR3 is TGTGCCAGCAGTTACTCGACCAGCAATCAGCCCCAGCATTTT.

The sample holds many counts of this clonotype. J is TRBJ2-3 and V is TRBV12-3 or TRBV12-4; 9 bases align to TRBD1. Trimming took 5 bases from V and 0 from J; bases not matched to a gene: 9. This CDR3 has 17 amino acids. CDR3 sequence: CASSPPGQGLSTDTQYF. The CDR3 DNA reads TGTGCCAGCAGTCCTCCGGGACAGGGCCTTAGCACAGATACGCAGTATTTT.

The chain combines TRBV27 with TRBJ2-1; tentatively, D is TRBD1 (6 bases). The CDR3 contains 15 residues. The germline gives CDR1 MNHEY, CDR2 SMNVEV (reference sequence). V lost 8 bases and J 3 bases, leaving 17 bases between the germline ends. CDR3 protein: CASLPRQASYNEQFF. CDR3 nucleotides: TGTGCCAGCTTACCCCGACAGGCTAGCTACAATGAGCAGTTCTTC.

In its sample, this clonotype was seen many times. V usage is TRBV19 and J usage is TRBJ2-3; 7 bases align to TRBD1. V shed 5 bases, J shed 2 bases, and the junction held 4 bases outside the gene matches. There are 14 residues in the CDR3. Germline-derived CDR1 and CDR2 are LNHDA and SQIVND (reference sequence). This CDR3 reads CASSVGQPTDTQYF. DNA for the CDR3: TGTGCCAGTAGTGTGGGACAGCCCACAGATACGCAGTATTTT.

This clonotype occurred a few times. The V and J genes are TRBV6-1 and TRBJ1-1; the D is unclear. CDR1 and CDR2 from the germline V gene are MNHNS and SASEGT. V dropped 4 bases and J dropped 6 bases, with 24 bases sitting between them. The CDR3 is 17 residues long. CDR3 DNA sequence: TGTGCCAGCAGTGGACCCTTTCCTAGGCCGTCCGTGTCTGAAGCTTTCTTT. It codes for CASSGPFPRPSVSEAFF.

This clonotype was counted between two and nine times. The chain recombines TRBV11-2 with TRBJ1-1; 9 positions agree with TRBD1. Per the germline V gene, CDR1 is SGHAT and CDR2 is FQNNGV. Trimming at V came to 3 bases and at J to 1 base, leaving 15 bases not matched to a gene. The CDR3 has 19 residues. The CDR3 loop is CASSFWFNGQGKKNTEAFF. The DNA of the CDR3 is TGTGCCAGCAGCTTTTGGTTCAACGGACAGGGGAAAAAGAACACTGAAGCTTTCTTT.

This rearrangement joins TRBV6-2 or TRBV6-3 to TRBJ1-1; no clear D gene. The V end was cut by 8 bases, the J end by 3 bases, with 4 bases between. This CDR3 region has 10 residues. Germline V CDR1 and CDR2: MNHEY, SVGEGT. The CDR3 spells CASGHTEAFF. The CDR3 nucleotides are TGTGCCAGCGGTCACACTGAAGCTTTCTTT.

The chain is built from TRBV19 and TRBJ1-2; tentative D call: TRBD1 (5 bases). The germline gives CDR1 LNHDA, CDR2 SQIVND (reference sequence). V shed 6 bases and J shed 5 bases, with 10 bases lying between them. The CDR3 consists of 12 residues. Here the CDR3 DNA reads TGTGCCAGTAGGGTGACAGCTTATGGCTACACCTTC. It is translated as CASRVTAYGYTF.

This chain connects TRBV5-1 to TRBJ1-2; D gene unclear. Germline CDR1 is SGHRS and CDR2 is YFSETQ. This CDR3 is built from 13 residues. V was trimmed by 0 bases and J by 8 bases, leaving 11 bases between them. CDR3 DNA: TGCGCCAGCAGCTTGGTGCCAGCCGAAGGCTACACCTTC. It specifies CASSLVPAEGYTF.

In its sample, this clonotype was seen many times. The rearrangement links TRBV7-6 to TRBJ1-5, with D hard to call. CDR1 and CDR2 (germline): SGHVS, FNYEAQ. Deletions cut 4 bases from V and 8 bases from J, with 9 bases between. This CDR3 region has 12 residues. CDR3 DNA: TGTGCCAGCAGCTCCGGTTTTGAGCCCCAGCATTTT. Its protein is CASSSGFEPQHF.

The chain is built from TRBV4-3 and TRBJ1-5; no clear D gene. This CDR3 is built from 15 residues. Germline V gene data show CDR1 as LGHNA and CDR2 as YSLEER. V lost 0 bases and J lost 0, with 6 bases in between. As DNA, the CDR3 is TGCGCCAGCAGCCAAGATAGAGTTAGCAATCAGCCCCAGCATTTT. It codes for CASSQDRVSNQPQHF.

This clonotype was observed a few times. The chain combines TRBV28 with TRBJ1-1, with D unresolved. CDR1 and CDR2 from the germline V gene are MDHEN and SYDVKM. CDR3 length equals 12 residues. V was cut by 4 bases and J by 7 bases, with 10 bases left in between. CDR3 nucleotides: TGTGCCAGCAGTTCCGGGGTAGGTGAAGCTTTCTTT. Translated: CASSSGVGEAFF.

The chain uses TRBV28 and TRBJ1-2; D is uncertain. The CDR3 consists of 14 residues. The V end was cut by 2 bases, the J end by 1 base, with 8 bases between. Germline lookup yields CDR1 MDHEN and CDR2 SYDVKM. CDR3 residues: CASSLPTNNYGYTF. CDR3 coding DNA: TGTGCCAGCAGTTTACCGACAAATAACTATGGCTACACCTTC.

The V gene is TRBV27, the J gene TRBJ1-6; D is unclear. The germline V gene has CDR1 MNHEY and CDR2 SMNVEV (reference sequence). The CDR3 sequence is 14 residues long. V was shortened by 2 bases and J by 11 bases, with 13 bases between the two germline ends. CDR3 nucleotides: TGTGCCAGCAGTTTAACATCGACGGTAACACCCCTCCACTTT. Its translation: CASSLTSTVTPLHF.

The chain carries TRBV19 and TRBJ1-5; 9 bases fit TRBD1. In germline, CDR1 is LNHDA, CDR2 SQIVND (reference sequence). The CDR3 sequence is 15 residues long. V lost 3 bases and J lost 9; bases outside the gene matches: 9. The CDR3 coding sequence is TGTGCCAGTAGTATTTGGGACAGGGAACATCCGCCCCAGCATTTT. This gives the protein CASSIWDREHPPQHF.

This clonotype has a count of ten or more. The rearrangement uses TRBV7-9 and TRBJ2-3, with 12 bases lining up with TRBD2. The CDR3 runs 17 residues. Germline V gene data show CDR1 as SEHNR and CDR2 as FQNEAQ (reference sequence). The V segment lost 4 bases and the J segment 0 bases; nucleotides outside the gene matches: 5. The CDR3 nucleotides read TGTGCCAGCAGCTACCCGACTAGCGGGGGTAGCACAGATACGCAGTATTTT. Translation gives CASSYPTSGGSTDTQYF.

The V gene is TRBV25-1, the J gene TRBJ1-4; TRBD1 agrees at 7 bases. The CDR3 has 14 amino acids. Germline CDR1 is MGHDK and CDR2 is SYGVNS. The V segment lost 3 bases and the J segment 5 bases; nucleotides outside the gene matches: 3. The CDR3 bases are TGTGCCAGCAGTGATAGGGGGCCCAATGAAAAACTGTTTTTT. It codes for CASSDRGPNEKLFF.

This clonotype has just a few counts. The chain is built from TRBV7-9 and TRBJ2-1; 8 nucleotides match TRBD2. This CDR3 has 14 amino acids. Germline CDR1 is SEHNR and CDR2 is FQNEAQ (reference sequence). Trimming took 6 bases from V and 5 from J; bases not matched to a gene: 6. CDR3 sequence: CASRGGGRHNEQFF. The CDR3 DNA follows: TGTGCCAGCAGGGGCGGGGGGAGACACAATGAGCAGTTCTTC. Full variable domain (remainder filled in from reference TRBV7-9 and TRBJ2-1): DTGVSQNPRHKITKRGQNVTFRCDPISEHNRLYWYRQTLGQGPEFLTYFQNEAQLEKSRLLSDRFSAERPKGSFSTLEIQRTEQGDSAMYLCASRGGGRHNEQFFGPGTRLTVL.

This chain connects TRBV4-1 to TRBJ1-5, with D hard to call. The V and J ends lost 1 base and 6 bases respectively, with 7 bases between them. CDR3 size: 13 residues. Germline V CDR1 and CDR2: MGHRA, YSYEKL. CDR3 amino acids: CASSQGNFQPQHF. The CDR3 coding sequence is TGCGCCAGCAGCCAAGGAAATTTTCAGCCCCAGCATTTT.

This clonotype was observed a few times. The rearrangement uses TRBV27 and TRBJ1-2, with D possibly being TRBD1 (6 bases). This CDR3 spans 15 amino acids. The V end was cut by 0 bases, the J end by 6 bases, with 14 bases between. Germline V gene lookup returns CDR1 MNHEY and CDR2 SMNVEV (reference sequence). CDR3 nucleotide sequence: TGTGCCAGCAGTTTATCAGCAGGGGACCTCAATGGCTACACCTTC. Encoded protein: CASSLSAGDLNGYTF.